The entry below describes one TCR beta chain. For every sample, roughly 94,000 TCR templates were assayed. The table came from immunoSEQ multiplex PCR; TCRdb's copy has only in-frame clones and leaves some out. The sample records some 99,000 clones, just over 90% being singletons. The data originate from a study of siplizumab effects on memory and regulatory T cells. Germline-derived CDR1 and CDR2 are SEHNR and FQNEAQ (reference sequence). Trimming removed 2 bases from V and 5 bases from J; junction bases left unmatched: 14. The CDR3 sequence is 18 residues long. The gene calls are TRBV7-9 and TRBJ2-2; 7 nucleotides agree with TRBD2. Sequencing was performed on Tregs sorted from blood. This sequence originates from a human donor in good health. The CDR3 nucleotides are TGTGCCAGCAGCTTATCCCCATGGGGGGGTGGAAGGACCGGGGAGCTGTTTTTT. This encodes CASSLSPWGGGRTGELFF.